These 23 T cell receptor beta chains were all obtained from the same sample, sequenced in a study of blood T cell repertoires in COVID-19 (dated by TCRdb to the early 2020s). Libraries were prepared through the immunoSEQ multiplex PCR assay. In TCRdb, the immuneACCESS table is reduced to in-frame sequences with V and J assigned. These tables do not hold every clone; where another copy was compared, an unresolved V gene accounts for under half, and the others remain unexplained. The sample table contains 250,000 to 300,000 clones; only one count was recorded for 91% of them. The top ten hold about 1.2% of the sample. The specimen sequenced was PBMCs or T cells enriched from blood (not recorded which). These receptors all stem from a human donor in a cohort exposed to, infected with or recovered from COVID-19 (not recorded which). The donor label of this sample is uncertain.

This chain connects TRBV12-3 or TRBV12-4 to TRBJ1-1; a possible D gene is TRBD1 (5 bases). Between the trimmed V and J ends, which lost 5 bases and 1 base, there was a span of 8 bases. The CDR3 is made up of 13 amino acids. The CDR3 here is CASSRDWNTEAFF. The CDR3 DNA follows: TGTGCCAGCAGTAGGGACTGGAACACTGAAGCTTTCTTT.

Note on this clone: Other DNA sequences from this sample encode an identical CDR3 as well. CDR3 nucleotides: TGTGCCAGCAGTCTCGGACTAGCGGGGGTCACCGGGGAGCTGTTTTTT. Translating gives CASSLGLAGVTGELFF. This chain links TRBV5-4 with TRBJ2-2; 13 positions agree with TRBD2. V was clipped by 5 bases and J by 4 bases; unmatched bases: 5. CDR1 and CDR2 (germline): SGHNT, YYREEE (reference sequence). The CDR3 runs to 16 residues.

The V gene is TRBV2, the J gene TRBJ1-5; possibly TRBD1 for D (6 bases). Per germline, CDR1 SNHLY and CDR2 FYNNEI. The germline V and J ends were trimmed by 6 bases and 6 bases, with 15 bases remaining between them. The CDR3 is made up of 14 amino acids. The CDR3 loop reads CASRIRGGLQPQHF. The CDR3, as DNA: TGTGCCAGCAGGATCAGGGGCGGCCTTCAGCCCCAGCATTTT.

J is TRBJ1-1 and V is TRBV7-3, with D perhaps TRBD1 (5 bases). The germline V gene has CDR1 SGHTA and CDR2 FQGTGA. The CDR3 has 13 residues. Trimming took 3 bases from V and 4 from J, leaving 9 bases between them. The CDR3 is CASSFGGGTEAFF. The CDR3 DNA is TGTGCCAGCAGCTTCGGGGGAGGCACTGAAGCTTTCTTT.

The chain employs TRBV7-9 and TRBJ1-3, with TRBD1 identical over 7 bases. Germline CDR1 reads SEHNR; CDR2 reads FQNEAQ (reference sequence). J gave up 0 bases and V 5 bases, and 4 bases lay outside the gene matches. CDR3 length: 15 residues. CDR3 bases: TGTGCCAGCAGCGCGTGGACAGGCTCTGGAAACACCATATATTTT. Protein sequence: CASSAWTGSGNTIYF.

The chain carries TRBV19 and TRBJ2-7; 7 bases are a match to TRBD1. After removal of 3 bases from V and 6 bases from J, the junction contained 5 bases not matched to a gene. Germline V gives CDR1 LNHDA, CDR2 SQIVND (reference sequence). The CDR3 runs to 13 residues. The CDR3 coding sequence is TGTGCCAGTAGTATTACAGGGGCGAGCGAGCAGTACTTC. It specifies CASSITGASEQYF.

Regarding this clone: One end of the junction fails to match germline, which may point to a read error. This sequence joins TRBV18 and TRBJ1-6, with no clear D. CDR1 and CDR2 from the germline V gene are KGHSH and LQKENI. The CDR3 runs 17 residues. DNA of the CDR3: TGTGCCAGCTCACCGGTGGGCAGGTCCATTCATAAGTCACCCCTCCACTTT. Its translation: CASSPVGRSIHKSPLHF.

Note on this clone: The same CDR3 also results from other DNA sequences found in this sample. The V and J genes are TRBV9 and TRBJ1-2, with D possibly being TRBD1 (6 bases). Germline V gene sequence: CDR1 SGDLS, CDR2 YYNGEE. Deletions cut 0 bases from V and 8 bases from J, with 8 bases between. This CDR3 is built from 12 residues. CDR3: CASSVAGGGYTF. In DNA form, the CDR3 reads TGTGCCAGCAGCGTAGCTGGGGGCGGCTACACCTTC.

The chain carries TRBV5-1 and TRBJ1-6; D is uncertain. V was cut by 5 bases and J by 0 bases, with 12 bases left in between. CDR1 is SGHRS, CDR2 YFSETQ, per germline. The CDR3 has 16 amino acids. DNA of the CDR3: TGCGCCAGCAGAGAAGAGGGCGTCTCCTATAATTCACCCCTCCACTTT. This sequence encodes CASREEGVSYNSPLHF. The full variable domain, rest sourced from reference TRBV5-1 and TRBJ1-6, is KAGVTQTPRYLIKTRGQQVTLSCSPISGHRSVSWYQQTPGQGLQFLFEYFSETQRNKGNFPGRFSGRQFSNSRSEMNVSTLELGDSALYLCASREEGVSYNSPLHFGNGTRLTVT.

The CDR3 loop is CASRGEGNEKLFF. Here the CDR3 DNA reads TGTGCCAGCAGGGGTGAGGGTAATGAAAAACTGTTTTTT. The V call is TRBV6-5, the J call TRBJ1-4; no clear D gene. This CDR3 contains 13 residues. Germline-derived CDR1 and CDR2 are MNHEY and SVGAGI. V dropped 6 bases and J dropped 4 bases, with 9 bases sitting between them.

In this sample, this clone turned up once. The CDR3 DNA follows: TGTGCCTGGAGCGCCGACAGGGGGGATACTGAAGCTTTCTTT. This translates into CAWSADRGDTEAFF. V and J are TRBV30 and TRBJ1-1, with 9 bases aligning to TRBD1. The trim removed 3 bases at V and 5 bases at J, leaving 7 bases unmatched. The CDR3 runs 14 residues. CDR1 is GTSNPN, CDR2 SVGIG, per germline (reference sequence). Full variable domain (rest looked up from reference TRBV30 and TRBJ1-1): SQTIHQWPATLVQPVGSPLSLECTVEGTSNPNLYWYRQAAGRGLQLLFYSVGIGQISSEVPQNLSASRPQDRQFILSSKKLLLSDSGFYLCAWSADRGDTEAFFGQGTRLTVV.

CDR3 in amino acids: CASSQDPSYGYTF. The CDR3, as DNA: TGCGCCAGCAGCCAAGATCCCAGCTATGGCTACACCTTC. The gene calls are TRBV4-1 and TRBJ1-2; D is unresolved. This CDR3 has 13 amino acids. The germline CDR1 and CDR2 sequences are MGHRA and YSYEKL. Trimming stripped 0 bases from V and 4 bases from J, with 6 bases between.

The chain links TRBV10-3 to TRBJ1-1; D is unclear. The CDR3 is 15 amino acids. The germline gives CDR1 ENHRY, CDR2 SYGVKD. Between the trimmed V and J ends, which lost 6 bases and 0 bases, there was a span of 14 bases. As DNA, the CDR3 is TGTGCCATCAGCCCCAGGCCAGAGATGAACACTGAAGCTTTCTTT. Translating gives CAISPRPEMNTEAFF.

The V and J genes are TRBV5-1 and TRBJ2-3, with 7 bases matching TRBD2. CDR3 length: 14 residues. V was pared by 7 bases and J by 0 bases, with 5 bases of the junction left unmatched. CDR1 and CDR2 (germline): SGHRS, YFSETQ. DNA for the CDR3: TGCGCCAGCGCCAGCGGGACTAGCACAGATACGCAGTATTTT. It yields the protein CASASGTSTDTQYF.

The chain recombines TRBV28 with TRBJ2-5; D remains ambiguous. From germline, CDR1 is MDHEN and CDR2 SYDVKM. Trimming left V 1 base short and J 2 bases short, with 11 bases between. The CDR3 has 15 amino acids. The CDR3 here is CASSLYDSPQETQYF. The CDR3 bases are TGTGCCAGCAGTTTATATGACTCTCCACAAGAGACCCAGTACTTC.

The gene calls are TRBV19 and TRBJ2-7, with a tentative D call TRBD2 (5 bases). Germline loops: CDR1 LNHDA, CDR2 SQIVND (reference sequence). The CDR3 runs to 11 residues. With 7 bases removed from V and 4 bases from J, the gap between germline ends came to 8 bases. CDR3 DNA sequence: TGTGCCAGTACAGAGGGTTACGAGCAGTACTTC. It codes for CASTEGYEQYF.

This chain joins TRBV27 and TRBJ2-7, with D perhaps matching TRBD2 (5 bases). Trimming took off 5 bases at V and 5 bases at J, with 22 bases between the two ends. This CDR3 has 16 amino acids. Per germline, CDR1 MNHEY and CDR2 SMNVEV (reference sequence). CDR3 in amino acids: CASSPLASGTLDEQYF. The DNA for the CDR3 is TGTGCCAGCAGTCCTCTTGCCAGCGGAACCCTGGACGAGCAGTACTTC.

V gene TRBV28 combines with J gene TRBJ1-6; 9 bases line up with TRBD1. The CDR3 length is 15 residues. CDR1 and CDR2 from the germline V gene are MDHEN and SYDVKM. The V and J ends lost 4 bases and 9 bases, in that order; junction bases with no gene match: 7. In DNA form, the CDR3 reads TGTGCCAGCAGTTGGGGGAACAGGGGGCGTTCACCCCTCCACTTT. Amino acids: CASSWGNRGRSPLHF. The full variable domain, rest sourced from reference TRBV28 and TRBJ1-6, is DVKVTQSSRYLVKRTGEKVFLECVQDMDHENMFWYRQDPGLGLRLIYFSYDVKMKEKGDIPEGYSVSREKKERFSLILESASTNQTSMYLCASSWGNRGRSPLHFGNGTRLTVT.

V and J are TRBV9 and TRBJ2-5, with TRBD2 identical over 7 bases. Per germline, CDR1 SGDLS and CDR2 YYNGEE. The CDR3 covers 15 residues. V lost 0 bases and J lost 5; bases outside the gene matches: 7. CDR3 DNA sequence: TGTGCCAGCAGCGTAGGGGGCGGGGGAATGGAGACCCAGTACTTC. This sequence encodes CASSVGGGGMETQYF.

The V call is TRBV19, the J call TRBJ1-1, with TRBD1 identical over 12 bases. The CDR3 is made up of 15 amino acids. Looked up from germline, CDR1 is LNHDA and CDR2 is SQIVND (reference sequence). V was clipped by 6 bases and J by 5 bases; unmatched bases: 7. CDR3 DNA sequence: TGTGCCAGTAGGCTCCGGGACAGGGGGCGAACTGAAGCTTTCTTT. It specifies CASRLRDRGRTEAFF.

This clone was observed a few times. The sample has other DNA sequences that encode this CDR3 too. The chain recombines TRBV12-3 or TRBV12-4 with TRBJ1-1, with a weak D call TRBD1 (5 bases). V lost 6 bases and J lost 7, with 9 bases in between. There are 11 residues in the CDR3. CDR3 region: CASSLGGEAFF. In DNA form, the CDR3 reads TGTGCCAGCAGCCTCGGGGGTGAAGCTTTCTTT.

V usage is TRBV5-5 and J usage is TRBJ2-7, with 9 positions matching TRBD1. This CDR3 contains 14 residues. From germline, CDR1 is SGHKS and CDR2 YYEKEE (reference sequence). Losses at the gene ends were 4 bases for V and 5 bases for J; bases not matched to a gene: 7. The CDR3 region has the DNA TGTGCCAGCAGCCCTTGGACAGGGGAAAACGAGCAGTACTTC. This sequence encodes CASSPWTGENEQYF.

V and J are TRBV18 and TRBJ1-1; no firm D call. The V gene lost 3 bases and the J gene lost 4 bases, with 15 bases spanning the gap. The V gene's germline CDR1 is KGHSH and CDR2 LQKENI. The CDR3 spans 15 residues. The CDR3 region has the DNA TGTGCCAGCTCACCGCTAGAGGGTGGGAGCACTGAAGCTTTCTTT. It is translated as CASSPLEGGSTEAFF.